A selection of T cell receptor beta chains follows, all from one sample in a study of neurological immune-mediated disorders. TCRdb re-called the 5' RACE reads through MiXCR, storing one row per CDR3 protein. The data hold some 60,000 distinct CDR3 sequences, with around 10% observed a single time. Sequencing was carried out using PBMCs. Every receptor here comes from a man in his thirties or forties in good health. Both conserved end residues are part of each CDR3. The D gene is left open where the match is weak. Size is omitted from some rows. Given values are once, few, many or a class for expanded clones.

V gene	D gene	J gene	clone size	CDR3 DNA	CDR3 protein
TRBV6-6	TRBD2	TRBJ2-4	many	TGTGCCAGCAGTTACTCGATGGGAGGGAATATATTAGCCAAAAACATTCAGTACTTC	CASSYSMGGNILAKNIQYF
TRBV20-1	-	TRBJ2-7	many	TGCAGTGCTCTTCTCGGCCGGGCCCCCTACGAGCAGTACTTC	CSALLGRAPYEQYF
TRBV5-5	-	TRBJ2-6	many	TGTGCCAGCAGCTTAGAGGGCACGCCTGGGGCCAACGTCCTGACTTTC	CASSLEGTPGANVLTF
TRBV7-6	TRBD1	TRBJ2-5	many	TGTGCCAGCAGCGGACAGGGCCAAGAGACCCAGTACTTC	CASSGQGQETQYF
TRBV12-3/TRBV12-4	-	TRBJ1-5	many	TGTGCCAGCAGTCAGGGGCAAAATCAGCCCCAGCATTTT	CASSQGQNQPQHF
TRBV24-1	TRBD1	TRBJ2-3	many	TGTGCCACCAGTGATGAGAAGGACAGGGCCCTCAATTTT	CATSDEKDRALNF
TRBV27	-	TRBJ2-3	many	TGTGCCAGCAGTTTTGAAGCGACAGATACGCAGTATTTT	CASSFEATDTQYF
TRBV23-1	TRBD2	TRBJ2-1	many	TGCGCCAGCACCCGGACTAGCACCAATGAGCAGTTCTTC	CASTRTSTNEQFF
TRBV7-2	-	TRBJ1-1	-	TGTGCCAGCAGCTTATTTGCGAACACTGAAGCTTTCTTT	CASSLFANTEAFF
TRBV7-9	TRBD2	TRBJ2-1	many	TGTGCCAGCAGTTGGGGACTAGCGGGAGGCTACAATGAGCAGTTCTTC	CASSWGLAGGYNEQFF
TRBV10-2	-	TRBJ1-6	once	TGCGCCAGCAAGGGAGGGGACTATAATTCACCCCTCCACTTT	CASKGGDYNSPLHF
TRBV20-1	TRBD1	TRBJ1-5	many	TGCAGTGCTAGAGAGCAGGGGGATCAGCCCCAGCATTTT	CSAREQGDQPQHF
TRBV29-1	-	TRBJ2-2	many	TGCAGCGTCAGGGGGCTAGCGGACACCGGGGAGCTGTTTTTT	CSVRGLADTGELFF
TRBV18	-	TRBJ2-3	many	TGTGCCAGCTCACCATTTCTGACGGAGACGCAGTATTTT	CASSPFLTETQYF
TRBV15	-	TRBJ1-5	many	TGTGCCACCAGCGAGAGGAACACCTTCAATCAGCCCCAGCATTTT	CATSERNTFNQPQHF
TRBV20-1	-	TRBJ2-7	-	TGCAGTGCTTCCGCCCCCAGGGAACCCTACGAGCAGTACTTC	CSASAPREPYEQYF
TRBV6-4	TRBD1	TRBJ2-1	-	TGTGCCAGCAGTGAACAGGGGACAACCTACAATGAGCAGTTCTTC	CASSEQGTTYNEQFF
TRBV6-6	-	TRBJ2-7	-	TGTGCCAGCAGTTACTCGTCGGCAGGCGGCTACGAGCAGTACTTC	CASSYSSAGGYEQYF
TRBV20-1	-	TRBJ1-5	many	TGCAGTGCTAGGATAGGGAATCAGCCCCAGCATTTT	CSARIGNQPQHF
TRBV20-1	-	TRBJ1-5	many	TGCAGTGCTAGAGCCCCGAGAGATAATCAGCCCCAGCATTTT	CSARAPRDNQPQHF
TRBV11-2	TRBD2	TRBJ2-1	many	TGTGCCAGCAGCCCATCTCTAGCGGGAGTTTTCGATGAGCAGTTCTTC	CASSPSLAGVFDEQFF
TRBV7-8	-	TRBJ1-1	many	TGTGCCAGCAGCTTAATGACAGGCGGCGGCACTGAAGCTTTCTTT	CASSLMTGGGTEAFF
TRBV5-1	TRBD1	TRBJ2-3	many	TGCGCCAGCAGCTTCAGACAGGGTCTGGGCACAGATACGCAGTATTTT	CASSFRQGLGTDTQYF
TRBV28	-	TRBJ2-7	many	TGTGCCAGCAGACTTCTTTCGAGCACCTCCGAGCAGTACTTC	CASRLLSSTSEQYF
TRBV7-2	TRBD1	TRBJ2-5	few	TGTGCCAGCAGCTTAGCCGGGACAGGGCGCCAAGAGACCCAGTACTTC	CASSLAGTGRQETQYF
TRBV20-1	TRBD1	TRBJ1-2	many	TGCAGTGCTAGAGATAGGGACAGGGGGCCTCTGGATGGCTACACCTTC	CSARDRDRGPLDGYTF
TRBV10-2	TRBD1	TRBJ2-7	few	TGCGCCAGCAGACTACAGGGGGTCTCCTACGAGCAGTACTTC	CASRLQGVSYEQYF
TRBV12-3/TRBV12-4	TRBD1	TRBJ1-2	many	TGTGCCAGCACCGGGACAGCATCTAACTATGGCTACACCTTC	CASTGTASNYGYTF
TRBV3-1	-	TRBJ1-1	many	TGTGCCAGCAGCCTACAGCCGATGAACACTGAAGCTTTCTTT	CASSLQPMNTEAFF
TRBV7-8	-	TRBJ2-1	many	TGTGCCAGCAGCTCCGTATACTCTCGGGCCTCTGGGAATGAGCAGTTCTTC	CASSSVYSRASGNEQFF
TRBV6-6	-	TRBJ2-7	many	TGTGCCAGCTACCAGGCCCTACCCCCCTACGAGCAGTACTTC	CASYQALPPYEQYF
TRBV5-1	-	TRBJ1-3	many	TGCGCCAGCAGCTTGGGACAGACCTCTGGAAACACCATATATTTT	CASSLGQTSGNTIYF
TRBV10-3	TRBD2	TRBJ2-1	many	TGTGCCATCAGTGGTCCGGGACTAGCGTACAATGAGCAGTTCTTC	CAISGPGLAYNEQFF